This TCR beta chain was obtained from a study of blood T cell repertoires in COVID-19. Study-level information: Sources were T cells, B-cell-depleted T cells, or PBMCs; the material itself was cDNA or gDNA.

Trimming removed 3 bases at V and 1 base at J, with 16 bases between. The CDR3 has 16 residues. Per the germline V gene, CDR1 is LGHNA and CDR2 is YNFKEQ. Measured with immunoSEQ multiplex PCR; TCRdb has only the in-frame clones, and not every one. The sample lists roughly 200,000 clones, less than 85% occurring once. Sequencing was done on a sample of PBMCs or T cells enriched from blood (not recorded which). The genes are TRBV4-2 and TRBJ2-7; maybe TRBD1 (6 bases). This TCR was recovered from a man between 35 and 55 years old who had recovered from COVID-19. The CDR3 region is CASSQTTGTFSYEQYF. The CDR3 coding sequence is TGTGCCAGCAGCCAGACCACCGGGACATTTTCCTACGAGCAGTACTTC.